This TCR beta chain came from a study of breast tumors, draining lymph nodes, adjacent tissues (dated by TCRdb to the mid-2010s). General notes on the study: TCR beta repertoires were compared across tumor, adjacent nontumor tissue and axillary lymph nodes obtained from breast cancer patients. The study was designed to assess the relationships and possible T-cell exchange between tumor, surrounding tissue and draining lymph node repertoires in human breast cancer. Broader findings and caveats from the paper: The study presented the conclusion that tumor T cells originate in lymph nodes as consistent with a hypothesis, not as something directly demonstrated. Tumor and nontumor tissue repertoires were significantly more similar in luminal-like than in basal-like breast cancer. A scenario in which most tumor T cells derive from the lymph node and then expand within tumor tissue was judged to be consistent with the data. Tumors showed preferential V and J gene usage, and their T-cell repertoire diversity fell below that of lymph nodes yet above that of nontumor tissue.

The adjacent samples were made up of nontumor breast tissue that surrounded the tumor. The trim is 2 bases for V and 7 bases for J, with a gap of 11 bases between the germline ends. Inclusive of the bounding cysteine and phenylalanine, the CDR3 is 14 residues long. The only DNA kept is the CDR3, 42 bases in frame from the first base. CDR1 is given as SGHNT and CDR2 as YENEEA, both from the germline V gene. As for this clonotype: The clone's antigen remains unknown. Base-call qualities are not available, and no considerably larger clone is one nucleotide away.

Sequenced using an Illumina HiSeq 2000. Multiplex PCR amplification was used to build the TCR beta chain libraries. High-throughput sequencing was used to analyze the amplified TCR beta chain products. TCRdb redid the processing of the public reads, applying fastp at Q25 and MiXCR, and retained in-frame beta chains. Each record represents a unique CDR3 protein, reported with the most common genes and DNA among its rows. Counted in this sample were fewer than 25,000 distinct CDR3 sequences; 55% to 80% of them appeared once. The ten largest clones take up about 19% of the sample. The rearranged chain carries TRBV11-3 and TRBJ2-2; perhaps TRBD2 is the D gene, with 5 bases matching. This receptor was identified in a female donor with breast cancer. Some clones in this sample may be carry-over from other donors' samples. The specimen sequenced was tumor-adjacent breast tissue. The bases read TGTGCCAGCAGCTTAAATCCGGCGGGCGGGGAGCTGTTTTTT. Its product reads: CASSLNPAGGELFF.